The 22 T cell receptor beta chains below come from one sample, sequenced in a study of cytomegalovirus exposure and HLA in healthy donors (TCRdb year 2017). To prepare the library, the immunoSEQ multiplex PCR assay was applied. Held by TCRdb, this immuneACCESS table contains in-frame sequences only and omits some clones. Under half of the omission traces to an unresolved V gene where checked; the cause of the rest is unknown. The sample records around 150,000 clones, about 90% of which are singletons. The top ten clones comprise 3% to 3.5% of the sample. The sequencing sample was made of PBMCs. Receptors originate from a woman aged 18-30 years in good health and CMV-seropositive.

The chain combines TRBV2 with TRBJ2-1; D might be TRBD1 (5 bases). The germline CDR1 and CDR2 sequences are SNHLY and FYNNEI. The CDR3 spans 14 residues. Trimming removed 9 bases at V and 5 bases at J, with 17 bases between. The CDR3 reads CARGKGRGNNEQFF. In nucleotides, the CDR3 is TGTGCCAGGGGAAAGGGTAGGGGAAACAATGAGCAGTTCTTC.

V is TRBV2 and J is TRBJ2-7; a weak D match, TRBD2 (6 bases). V dropped 6 bases and J dropped 5 bases, with 23 bases sitting between them. The CDR3 contains 16 residues. Germline CDR1 reads SNHLY; CDR2 reads FYNNEI. CDR3 sequence (DNA): TGTGCCAGCAGCGCGCGCCCCAGGGAGCCGGGAGACGAGCAGTACTTC. As protein: CASSARPREPGDEQYF.

This clone was counted a single time. The chain has TRBV18 and TRBJ2-5; D gene unclear. Trimming shortened V by 2 bases and J by 1 base, and 5 bases separated the two germline ends. Germline CDR1 and CDR2: KGHSH and LQKENI. The CDR3 is 13 residues long. Here the CDR3 DNA reads TGTGCCAGCTCACCAAACAGCCAAGAGACCCAGTACTTC. It translates to CASSPNSQETQYF.

The chain uses TRBV5-1 and TRBJ1-2, with D hard to call. Per the germline V gene, CDR1 is SGHRS and CDR2 is YFSETQ. The CDR3 loop spans 13 amino acids. V lost 4 bases and J lost 0, with 7 bases in between. In nucleotides, the CDR3 is TGCGCCAGCAGCCCCGGGACTAACTATGGCTACACCTTC. It codes for CASSPGTNYGYTF.

The chain links TRBV5-1 to TRBJ2-7; the D gene is possibly TRBD2 (5 bases). In germline, CDR1 is SGHRS, CDR2 YFSETQ. The CDR3 has 15 amino acids. The germline V and J ends were trimmed by 1 base and 0 bases, with 11 bases remaining between them. The CDR3 loop is CASSLLTGSSYEQYF. CDR3 sequence (DNA): TGCGCCAGCAGCTTGCTGACGGGGAGCTCCTACGAGCAGTACTTC.

V gene TRBV18 combines with J gene TRBJ2-1, with a weak D call TRBD2 (6 bases). This CDR3 spans 15 amino acids. Deletions cut 0 bases from V and 6 bases from J, with 12 bases between. Germline loops: CDR1 KGHSH, CDR2 LQKENI. CDR3 nucleotides: TGTGCCAGCTCACCACCGGGGGAGGCAGGCAATGAGCAGTTCTTC. Encoded protein: CASSPPGEAGNEQFF.

V and J are TRBV5-4 and TRBJ2-5; D is undetermined. V lost 3 bases and J lost 2, with 8 bases in between. The CDR3 covers 13 residues. CDR1 is SGHNT, CDR2 YYREEE, per germline (reference sequence). CDR3 amino acids: CASSSSRQETQYF. The CDR3 bases are TGTGCCAGCAGCTCATCCAGACAAGAGACCCAGTACTTC.

Concerning this clone: This CDR3 is also generated by other DNA sequences in the sample. This chain links TRBV5-6 with TRBJ2-7, with 7 positions matching TRBD1. CDR3 size: 14 residues. Germline CDR1 reads SGHDT; CDR2 reads YYEEEE. Trimming at V came to 0 bases and at J to 2 bases, leaving 2 bases not matched to a gene. CDR3 loop: CASSLGTGAYEQYF. In DNA, the CDR3 is TGTGCCAGCAGCTTGGGGACAGGTGCCTACGAGCAGTACTTC.

This sequence joins TRBV27 and TRBJ1-5; D perhaps matches TRBD1 (6 bases). The V end was cut by 6 bases, the J end by 2 bases, with 11 bases between. The CDR3 has 14 residues. Germline V CDR1 and CDR2: MNHEY, SMNVEV (reference sequence). CDR3 residues: CASRLQGGNQPQHF. The CDR3 region has the DNA TGTGCCAGCAGATTACAGGGTGGCAATCAGCCCCAGCATTTT.

The rearrangement links TRBV15 to TRBJ1-4; D possibly corresponds to TRBD1 (6 bases). Germline assignment: CDR1 LNHNV and CDR2 YYDKDF (reference sequence). The length of the CDR3 is 15 residues. V was clipped by 5 bases and J by 4 bases, with 14 bases between them. The CDR3 loop reads CATSGLQGNNEKLFF. CDR3 bases: TGTGCCACCAGCGGATTACAGGGAAATAATGAAAAACTGTTTTTT.

V is TRBV28 and J is TRBJ2-3; 9 bases agree with TRBD2. The CDR3 has 17 residues. The V segment lost 5 bases and the J segment 2 bases; nucleotides outside the gene matches: 11. Looked up from germline, CDR1 is MDHEN and CDR2 is SYDVKM. In DNA, the CDR3 is TGTGCCAGCAGTCCCTCTCTCGGGACTAGCTTCACAGATACGCAGTATTTT. This sequence encodes CASSPSLGTSFTDTQYF.

The chain links TRBV7-9 to TRBJ1-4, with 9 bases matching TRBD1. This CDR3 contains 14 residues. Germline loops: CDR1 SEHNR, CDR2 FQNEAQ (reference sequence). V lost 5 bases to trimming and J lost 8 bases; unmatched junction nucleotides: 6. In DNA form, the CDR3 reads TGTGCCAGCAGCCTACAGGGGGCTGGGGAAAAACTGTTTTTT. Amino acid sequence: CASSLQGAGEKLFF.

The chain joins TRBV27 to TRBJ1-2, with D maybe TRBD1 (6 bases). The CDR3 has 17 residues. V lost 2 bases to trimming and J lost 3 bases, with 19 bases between them. Germline assignment: CDR1 MNHEY and CDR2 SMNVEV (reference sequence). The CDR3 loop reads CASSLTGGQGRHYGYTF. In nucleotides, the CDR3 is TGTGCCAGCAGTTTAACGGGCGGGCAGGGGAGACACTATGGCTACACCTTC.

The chain employs TRBV9 and TRBJ2-5; the match to TRBD2 covers 10 bases. The germline gives CDR1 SGDLS, CDR2 YYNGEE. The V gene end was trimmed by 2 bases and the J gene end by 5 bases; junction bases not matched to a gene: 9. There are 16 residues in the CDR3. The CDR3 here is CASSVGLSGRGETQYF. Written as DNA, the CDR3 is TGTGCCAGCAGCGTCGGCCTCAGCGGGAGGGGCGAGACCCAGTACTTC.

The gene calls are TRBV9 and TRBJ2-7, with a possible D match to TRBD2 (5 bases). The germline V gene encodes CDR1 SGDLS and CDR2 YYNGEE. The CDR3 runs to 14 residues. The V end was cut by 0 bases, the J end by 1 base, with 8 bases between. CDR3 region: CASSVDWTSYEQYF. DNA for the CDR3: TGTGCCAGCAGCGTAGACTGGACTTCCTACGAGCAGTACTTC.

This clone occurred once. The V gene is TRBV19, the J gene TRBJ1-5; D ambiguous. V was shortened by 5 bases and J by 4 bases, with 18 bases between the two germline ends. The CDR3 loop spans 16 amino acids. CDR1 is LNHDA and CDR2 is SQIVND in the germline V gene (reference sequence). The CDR3 DNA follows: TGTGCCAGTAGTCCCACCCGAGCGGGTTGGAATCAGCCCCAGCATTTT. As protein: CASSPTRAGWNQPQHF.

This rearrangement joins TRBV6-5 to TRBJ2-7, with D maybe TRBD1 (6 bases). The CDR3 extends over 12 amino acids. V was pared by 8 bases and J by 2 bases, with 10 bases between. Germline CDR1 MNHEY, CDR2 SVGAGI. The CDR3: CASSRGPYEQYF. DNA for the CDR3: TGTGCCAGCTCCAGGGGCCCCTACGAGCAGTACTTC.

The chain is built from TRBV5-1 and TRBJ2-7; 8 nucleotides line up with TRBD1. The CDR3 runs to 18 residues. V trimming: 2 bases; J trimming: 0 bases; junction bases outside the gene matches: 13. Germline values: CDR1 SGHRS, CDR2 YFSETQ. The chain's CDR3 is CASSFSPDREDSSYEQYF. CDR3 nucleotides: TGCGCCAGCAGCTTCTCGCCGGACAGGGAAGATAGCTCCTACGAGCAGTACTTC.

The rearrangement links TRBV5-5 to TRBJ2-1, with unresolved D. V was clipped by 2 bases and J by 5 bases, with 5 bases between them. The V gene's germline CDR1 is SGHKS and CDR2 YYEKEE (reference sequence). CDR3 length equals 12 residues. The CDR3 DNA reads as TGTGCCAGCAGCTTATCAGACAATGAGCAGTTCTTC. Its translation is CASSLSDNEQFF.

The V call is TRBV7-9, the J call TRBJ1-3; D not certain. V was clipped by 4 bases and J by 4 bases, with 8 bases between them. The CDR3 runs 13 residues. Germline CDR1 and CDR2: SEHNR and FQNEAQ (reference sequence). CDR3 residues: CASSSGGGNTIYF. Here the CDR3 DNA reads TGTGCCAGCAGCTCGGGTGGAGGAAACACCATATATTTT.

The chain employs TRBV7-2 and TRBJ2-1; weak D call: TRBD2 (5 bases). Trimming took off 1 base at V and 4 bases at J, with 8 bases between the two ends. The germline CDR1 and CDR2 sequences are SGHTA and FQGNSA. The CDR3 is 14 residues long. CDR3 sequence reads: CASSLVATYNEQFF. In DNA, the CDR3 is TGTGCCAGCAGCTTAGTAGCGACTTACAATGAGCAGTTCTTC.

This clone has just a few counts. V usage is TRBV18 and J usage is TRBJ2-7; 8 positions agree with TRBD2. With V trimmed by 3 bases and J by 5 bases, 3 bases remained unmatched. This CDR3 comprises 13 residues. From germline, CDR1 is KGHSH and CDR2 LQKENI. CDR3 nucleotide sequence: TGTGCCAGCTCACCTAGCGGGACCCACGAGCAGTACTTC. Residues: CASSPSGTHEQYF.